This T cell receptor (beta chain) was retrieved from a study of human T cells and chemical hapten exposure. Study-level findings and limits: Large CDR3 similarity clusters arose significantly more often from expanded TCRs than from controls.

Each CDR3 protein gets one entry after TCRdb re-called the RACE reads with MiXCR. This table has approximately 350,000 distinct CDR3 sequences, about 6.3% appearing once. Time point noted: patch test 2, 6 weeks after DPC sensitization. Treatment meaning: therapeutic diphenylcyclopropenone sensitization with weekly scalp DPC. This clonotype was recorded many times. Its antigen is unknown. This TCR was recovered from a woman in her late teens or twenties with alopecia areata. Some clones in this sample may be carry-over from other donors' samples. Sequencing was performed on whole blood, taken in connection with sensitization to the hapten diphenylcyclopropenone (DPC).

As DNA, the CDR3 is TGTGCCAGCAGCTTAGGGGGGCAGCTTTACACTGAAGCTTTCTTT. Amino acids: CASSLGGQLYTEAFF. V and J are TRBV5-6 and TRBJ1-1; maybe TRBD1 (6 bases). The V gene's germline CDR1 is SGHDT and CDR2 YYEEEE. This CDR3 region has 15 residues. V lost 2 bases to trimming and J lost 3 bases, with 14 bases between them.